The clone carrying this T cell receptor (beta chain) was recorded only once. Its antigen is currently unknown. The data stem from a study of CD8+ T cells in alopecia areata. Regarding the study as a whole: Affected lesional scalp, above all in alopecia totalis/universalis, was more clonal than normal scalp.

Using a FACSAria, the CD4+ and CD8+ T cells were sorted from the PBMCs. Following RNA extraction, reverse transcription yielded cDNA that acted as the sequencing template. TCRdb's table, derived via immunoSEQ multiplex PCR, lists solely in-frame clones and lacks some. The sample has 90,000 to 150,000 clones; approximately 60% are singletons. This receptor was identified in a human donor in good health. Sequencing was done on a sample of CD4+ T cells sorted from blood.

CDR3 protein: CATRGKNLQPQHF. The CDR3 coding sequence is TGTGCCACCCGCGGGAAGAACCTTCAGCCCCAGCATTTT. The chain joins TRBV19 to TRBJ1-5; no definite D call. Looked up from germline, CDR1 is LNHDA and CDR2 is SQIVND (reference sequence). V lost 10 bases and J lost 6, with 16 bases in between. The CDR3 totals 13 residues. The whole variable domain, filled in from reference TRBV19 and TRBJ1-5, reads DGGITQSPKYLFRKEGQNVTLSCEQNLNHDAMYWYRQDPGQGLRLIYYSQIVNDFQKGDIAEGYSVSREKKESFPLTVTSAQKNPTAFYLCATRGKNLQPQHFGDGTRLSIL.